Below, 12 T cell receptor beta chains from the same sample are listed, as sequenced in a study of blood T cell repertoires in COVID-19. Generated by immunoSEQ multiplex PCR, the TCRdb table keeps only in-frame clones and is missing some. The sample has 330,000 or so clones; 87% are singletons. The sequenced sample consisted of peripheral blood. Receptor source: a man aged 30 to 45 with COVID-19, enrolled during active disease.

The chain is built from TRBV2 and TRBJ1-1; 9 positions agree with TRBD1. From germline, CDR1 is SNHLY and CDR2 FYNNEI. Unmatched junction bases numbered 12, after V lost 5 bases and J lost 5 bases. The CDR3 loop spans 16 amino acids. CDR3 sequence reads: CASSRTGDVAGTEAFF. CDR3 nucleotide sequence: TGTGCCAGCAGTAGGACAGGGGACGTGGCGGGGACTGAAGCTTTCTTT.

The chain is built from TRBV6-2 or TRBV6-3 and TRBJ2-2; TRBD1 aligns across 10 bases. CDR3 length: 16 amino acids. Germline values: CDR1 MNHEY, CDR2 SVGEGT. The V gene end was trimmed by 6 bases and the J gene end by 3 bases; junction bases not matched to a gene: 7. The CDR3, as DNA: TGTGCCAGCAGCTCCCCGGGACAGGGGTACACCGGGGAGCTGTTTTTT. The encoded protein is CASSSPGQGYTGELFF.

The chain couples TRBV24-1 to TRBJ2-1; 8 bases are shared with TRBD2. CDR3 length: 19 amino acids. Germline CDR1 reads KGHDR; CDR2 reads SFDVKD. The V and J ends lost 4 bases and 1 base, in that order; junction bases with no gene match: 14. CDR3 nucleotides: TGTGCCACCAGTGACCTGAAGCGGGAGCTCAGGGAGTCCTACAATGAGCAGTTCTTC. Residues: CATSDLKRELRESYNEQFF.

This rearrangement joins TRBV7-2 to TRBJ2-3; 10 bases agree with TRBD2. V lost 5 bases and J lost 2; bases outside the gene matches: 10. Germline CDR1 is SGHTA and CDR2 is FQGNSA. The CDR3 runs 17 residues. CDR3 sequence (DNA): TGTGCCAGCAGCCCCTGGACTAGCGGATATTCCACAGATACGCAGTATTTT. It codes for CASSPWTSGYSTDTQYF.

The chain has TRBV24-1 and TRBJ2-7; D perhaps matches TRBD2 (6 bases). With 4 bases removed from V and 2 bases from J, the gap between germline ends came to 8 bases. This CDR3 is 13 amino acids long. Per the germline V gene, CDR1 is KGHDR and CDR2 is SFDVKD. Here the CDR3 reads CATSDGGAYEQYF. CDR3 DNA: TGTGCCACCAGTGACGGGGGAGCCTACGAGCAGTACTTC.

This clone was detected only a few times. The V gene is TRBV7-2, the J gene TRBJ2-1; 10 bases line up with TRBD1. The CDR3 contains 16 residues. V shed 5 bases, J shed 2 bases, and the junction held 6 bases outside the gene matches. In germline, CDR1 is SGHTA, CDR2 FQGNSA. Here the CDR3 DNA reads TGTGCCAGCAGCCCCACCGGGACAGGGGCCTACAATGAGCAGTTCTTC. This gives the protein CASSPTGTGAYNEQFF.

The chain recombines TRBV5-6 with TRBJ1-2; TRBD1 agrees at 9 bases. This CDR3 region has 14 residues. The V segment lost 3 bases and the J segment 5 bases; nucleotides outside the gene matches: 5. CDR1 and CDR2 from the germline V gene are SGHDT and YYEEEE. CDR3 DNA: TGTGCCAGCAGCTGGGGACAGGGCCGGTATGGCTACACCTTC. Protein product: CASSWGQGRYGYTF.

The rearrangement links TRBV30 to TRBJ1-5; no reliable D call. CDR3 length: 14 amino acids. The V gene lost 6 bases and the J gene lost 1 base, with 13 bases spanning the gap. Germline CDR1 and CDR2: GTSNPN and SVGIG (reference sequence). CDR3: CACSEGYSNQPQHF. The CDR3 region has the DNA TGTGCCTGCAGCGAGGGATACAGCAATCAGCCCCAGCATTTT.

CDR3 protein: CASSQEEGVPYGYTF. CDR3 DNA: TGCGCCAGCAGCCAAGAGGAGGGAGTCCCTTATGGCTACACCTTC. The V gene is TRBV4-3, the J gene TRBJ1-2; D not certain. CDR1 is LGHNA and CDR2 is YSLEER in the germline V gene. V was cut by 0 bases and J by 5 bases, with 13 bases left in between. The CDR3 is 15 amino acids.

The chain joins TRBV24-1 to TRBJ2-1, with a tentative D call TRBD2 (6 bases). Germline-derived CDR1 and CDR2 are KGHDR and SFDVKD. The CDR3 length is 14 residues. Trimming took 7 bases from V and 7 from J, leaving 16 bases between them. CDR3 sequence: CATSGTSLFNEQFF. CDR3 DNA sequence: TGTGCCACCAGCGGCACTAGCCTGTTTAATGAGCAGTTCTTC.

This clone turned up a few times. The V gene is TRBV2, the J gene TRBJ1-2; maybe TRBD1 (6 bases). Trimming took off 7 bases at V and 2 bases at J, with 14 bases between the two ends. The CDR3 loop spans 14 amino acids. The germline V gene has CDR1 SNHLY and CDR2 FYNNEI. CDR3 loop: CASTGQLPNYGYTF. The CDR3 nucleotides are TGTGCCAGCACCGGACAGCTCCCAAACTATGGCTACACCTTC.

This rearrangement joins TRBV27 to TRBJ2-7, with TRBD2 identical over 10 bases. Germline loops: CDR1 MNHEY, CDR2 SMNVEV (reference sequence). Trimming removed 3 bases from V and 1 base from J; junction bases left unmatched: 9. This CDR3 is 17 amino acids long. Written as DNA, the CDR3 is TGTGCCAGCAGTTTGGGTCCAACTAGCGGGGCTTCCTACGAGCAGTACTTC. It yields the protein CASSLGPTSGASYEQYF.